These T cell receptor beta chains were read from a single sample in a study of OX40 agonist ivuxolimab in advanced cancers. Using immunoSEQ multiplex PCR, the repertoire was profiled, and TCRdb retains in-frame clones only, with some absent. This table holds approximately 88,000 clones, roughly 90% found once. This material consisted of CD4+ or CD8+ T cells sorted from blood, taken in a trial of the OX40 agonist ivuxolimab. The source of these receptors is an adult with an advanced solid tumor such as melanoma, head and neck, liver or kidney cancer. Each CDR3 is given with its conserved first and last residue. D genes are given only for firm matches. A clone size is listed for some rows: how often the clone was seen (once, few, many), or a class if it is expanded.

D gene: TRBD1; V gene: TRBV30; clone size: -; J gene: TRBJ1-5; CDR3 DNA: TGTGCCTGGAGTCAAGACAGGGGTAGCAATCAGCCCCAGCATTTT; CDR3 protein: CAWSQDRGSNQPQHF
D gene: -; V gene: TRBV6-5; clone size: -; J gene: TRBJ2-5; CDR3 DNA: TGTGCCAGCAGTTACGACACCACGGAGACCCAGTACTTC; CDR3 protein: CASSYDTTETQYF
D gene: -; V gene: TRBV5-4; clone size: -; J gene: TRBJ2-1; CDR3 DNA: TGTGCCAGCAGCACCGGACTGGGCAATGAGCAGTTCTTC; CDR3 protein: CASSTGLGNEQFF
D gene: -; V gene: TRBV15; clone size: -; J gene: TRBJ1-6; CDR3 DNA: TGTGCCACCAGCAGAGACCCGGGGGAGGGGTCACCCCTCCACTTT; CDR3 protein: CATSRDPGEGSPLHF
D gene: -; V gene: TRBV5-1; clone size: -; J gene: TRBJ2-3; CDR3 DNA: TGCGCCAGCAGCTTGGCCGTCGCAGATGCAGATACGCAGTATTTT; CDR3 protein: CASSLAVADADTQYF
D gene: -; V gene: TRBV5-4; clone size: -; J gene: TRBJ2-2; CDR3 DNA: TGTGCCAGCAGCTTGGCGACAGCTTCTTACACCGGGGAGCTGTTTTTT; CDR3 protein: CASSLATASYTGELFF
D gene: -; V gene: TRBV2; clone size: -; J gene: TRBJ2-4; CDR3 DNA: TGTGCCAGCAGTGAGAGAGGAGCCAAAAACATTCAGTACTTC; CDR3 protein: CASSERGAKNIQYF
D gene: -; V gene: TRBV27; clone size: -; J gene: TRBJ1-4; CDR3 DNA: TGTGCCAGCAGTTTCTCCCTCCCGAGGGCGGGGACTAATGAAAAACTGTTTTTT; CDR3 protein: CASSFSLPRAGTNEKLFF
D gene: TRBD2; V gene: TRBV10-2; clone size: -; J gene: TRBJ2-2; CDR3 DNA: TGCGCCAGCAGTGAGACTAGCGGGAGGTTGTTTTTT; CDR3 protein: CASSETSGRLFF
D gene: -; V gene: TRBV5-5; clone size: -; J gene: TRBJ2-4; CDR3 DNA: TGTGCCAGCAGCTTGGCCGGCACGAGGGGAGACATTCAGTACTTC; CDR3 protein: CASSLAGTRGDIQYF
D gene: -; V gene: TRBV15; clone size: -; J gene: TRBJ2-1; CDR3 DNA: TGTGCCACCAGCAGAGTACCGGCCCGGAGCTCCTACAATGAGCAGTTCTTC; CDR3 protein: CATSRVPARSSYNEQFF
D gene: TRBD1; V gene: TRBV5-4; clone size: -; J gene: TRBJ2-5; CDR3 DNA: TGTGCCAGCACCGGGTGGACGACAGGGCTAGGGGAGACCCAGTACTTC; CDR3 protein: CASTGWTTGLGETQYF
D gene: -; V gene: TRBV4-1; clone size: -; J gene: TRBJ1-4; CDR3 DNA: TGCGCCAGCAGCCAGCCGGGACATTCTAATGAAAAACTGTTTTTT; CDR3 protein: CASSQPGHSNEKLFF
D gene: -; V gene: TRBV19; clone size: once; J gene: TRBJ2-3; CDR3 DNA: TGTGCCAGTAGTCCTACGGCTAGCACAGATACGCAGTATTTT; CDR3 protein: CASSPTASTDTQYF
D gene: -; V gene: TRBV28; clone size: -; J gene: TRBJ1-5; CDR3 DNA: TGTGCCAGCAGTTCTCGGGCAGGGGTGGGTCAGCCCCAGCATTTT; CDR3 protein: CASSSRAGVGQPQHF
D gene: -; V gene: TRBV5-6; clone size: once; J gene: TRBJ2-1; CDR3 DNA: TGTGCCAGCAGCCCGGTGAGTGTCAATGAGCAGTTCTTC; CDR3 protein: CASSPVSVNEQFF
D gene: -; V gene: TRBV9; clone size: -; J gene: TRBJ2-2; CDR3 DNA: TGTGCCAGCAGCGTTAGGGTCGGCGGGGAGCTGTTTTTT; CDR3 protein: CASSVRVGGELFF
D gene: -; V gene: TRBV9; clone size: -; J gene: TRBJ1-1; CDR3 DNA: TGTGCCAGCAGCGTAGATTCAGGTCTCGCTGAAGCTTTCTTT; CDR3 protein: CASSVDSGLAEAFF
D gene: TRBD2; V gene: TRBV2; clone size: -; J gene: TRBJ2-3; CDR3 DNA: TGTGCCAGCAGCGCAATTCTAGCGGCTAGCACAGATACGCAGTATTTT; CDR3 protein: CASSAILAASTDTQYF
D gene: -; V gene: TRBV4-1; clone size: -; J gene: TRBJ2-3; CDR3 DNA: TGCGCCAGCAGCCAAGTCTACAGCCCTTTGAATCCAGATACGCAGTATTTT; CDR3 protein: CASSQVYSPLNPDTQYF
D gene: -; V gene: TRBV21-1; clone size: -; J gene: TRBJ1-1; CDR3 DNA: TGTGCCAGCAAACCCCTTAGGGACACTGAAGCTTTCTTT; CDR3 protein: CASKPLRDTEAFF
D gene: -; V gene: TRBV9; clone size: -; J gene: TRBJ2-7; CDR3 DNA: TGTGCCAGCAGCGTCCGTTCTCTAGGGGGCGAGCAGTACTTC; CDR3 protein: CASSVRSLGGEQYF
D gene: -; V gene: TRBV19; clone size: -; J gene: TRBJ2-1; CDR3 DNA: TGTGCCAGTAGTATAGAGTGGCGCAGTTACAATGAGCAGTTCTTC; CDR3 protein: CASSIEWRSYNEQFF
D gene: -; V gene: TRBV30; clone size: -; J gene: TRBJ1-4; CDR3 DNA: TGTGCCTGGAGTGTACACGAGGTCCCACTGCAAAAACTGTTTTTT; CDR3 protein: CAWSVHEVPLQKLFF
D gene: TRBD1; V gene: TRBV18; clone size: once; J gene: TRBJ2-7; CDR3 DNA: TGTGCCAGCTCACCTGAGAGACAGGGGGCCTACGAGCAGTACTTC; CDR3 protein: CASSPERQGAYEQYF
D gene: TRBD1; V gene: TRBV7-6; clone size: once; J gene: TRBJ1-4; CDR3 DNA: TGTGCCAGCAGCTTAAAGGGGGCGACAGTTAATGAAAAACTGTTTTTT; CDR3 protein: CASSLKGATVNEKLFF
D gene: -; V gene: TRBV6-5; clone size: once; J gene: TRBJ1-6; CDR3 DNA: TGTGCCAGCAGTTACTCCGGGTATAATTCACCCCTCCACTTT; CDR3 protein: CASSYSGYNSPLHF
D gene: TRBD2; V gene: TRBV7-9; clone size: -; J gene: TRBJ2-3; CDR3 DNA: TGTGCCAGCAGCTTAGGCCGACTAGCGGAGATCACAGATACGCAGTATTTT; CDR3 protein: CASSLGRLAEITDTQYF
D gene: -; V gene: TRBV2; clone size: few; J gene: TRBJ1-1; CDR3 DNA: TGTGCCAGCAACCTCCCCCAAAACACTGAAGCTTTCTTT; CDR3 protein: CASNLPQNTEAFF
D gene: -; V gene: TRBV5-1; clone size: once; J gene: TRBJ2-2; CDR3 DNA: TGCGCCAGCAGCTCCGACCCGGTGGCCACCGGGGAGCTGTTTTTT; CDR3 protein: CASSSDPVATGELFF
D gene: -; V gene: TRBV19; clone size: -; J gene: TRBJ1-5; CDR3 DNA: TGTGCCAGTAGTATAGCCCCTCAGCCCCAGCATTTT; CDR3 protein: CASSIAPQPQHF
D gene: TRBD1; V gene: TRBV6-5; clone size: few; J gene: TRBJ2-1; CDR3 DNA: TGTGCCAGCAAGGAGACAGGGGGCTATAGAAATGAGCAGTTCTTC; CDR3 protein: CASKETGGYRNEQFF
D gene: -; V gene: TRBV5-1; clone size: -; J gene: TRBJ2-5; CDR3 DNA: TGCGCCAGCAGTGTAGACACCACCCAAGAGACCCAGTACTTC; CDR3 protein: CASSVDTTQETQYF
D gene: TRBD1; V gene: TRBV28; clone size: -; J gene: TRBJ1-2; CDR3 DNA: TGTGCCAGCAGCCCTTGGGACAGTTACTATGGCTACACCTTC; CDR3 protein: CASSPWDSYYGYTF
D gene: TRBD2; V gene: TRBV2; clone size: -; J gene: TRBJ2-7; CDR3 DNA: TGTGCCAGCAACGCTCTAGCGGGAGCTTACGAGCAGTACTTC; CDR3 protein: CASNALAGAYEQYF
D gene: -; V gene: TRBV7-9; clone size: -; J gene: TRBJ1-6; CDR3 DNA: TGTGCCAGCAGCGCGGATGCTAATTCACCCCTCCACTTT; CDR3 protein: CASSADANSPLHF
D gene: -; V gene: TRBV14; clone size: -; J gene: TRBJ2-2; CDR3 DNA: TGTGCCAGCAGCCAATTTCAAGGCGAGGCCGGGGAGCTGTTTTTT; CDR3 protein: CASSQFQGEAGELFF
D gene: TRBD2; V gene: TRBV2; clone size: -; J gene: TRBJ2-1; CDR3 DNA: TGTGCCAGCGGAACCGGGACTAGATACAATGAGCAGTTCTTC; CDR3 protein: CASGTGTRYNEQFF
D gene: -; V gene: TRBV19; clone size: few; J gene: TRBJ1-5; CDR3 DNA: TGTGCCAGTACTATGGGGGAATATAGCAATCAGCCCCAGCATTTT; CDR3 protein: CASTMGEYSNQPQHF
D gene: -; V gene: TRBV10-3; clone size: few; J gene: TRBJ2-2; CDR3 DNA: TGTGCCCTCCGACATCCGAACACCGGGGAGCTGTTTTTT; CDR3 protein: CALRHPNTGELFF
D gene: -; V gene: TRBV27; clone size: once; J gene: TRBJ1-1; CDR3 DNA: TGTGCCAGCAGTCGCCGACAGGCGGTCACTGAAGCTTTCTTT; CDR3 protein: CASSRRQAVTEAFF
D gene: -; V gene: TRBV5-1; clone size: -; J gene: TRBJ2-7; CDR3 DNA: TGCGCCAGCAGCTATTCGGGGAGTAGGGTCGAGCAGTACTTC; CDR3 protein: CASSYSGSRVEQYF
D gene: -; V gene: TRBV19; clone size: -; J gene: TRBJ2-5; CDR3 DNA: TGTGCCAGTAGTCTCCAGGGGCCCACGTACCAAGAGACCCAGTACTTC; CDR3 protein: CASSLQGPTYQETQYF
D gene: -; V gene: TRBV7-9; clone size: once; J gene: TRBJ2-1; CDR3 DNA: TGTGCCAGCAGCTTAGTCCATAACCGGGTCAATGAGCAGTTCTTC; CDR3 protein: CASSLVHNRVNEQFF
D gene: -; V gene: TRBV5-6; clone size: -; J gene: TRBJ1-1; CDR3 DNA: TGTGCCAGCAGCTTGGTCGGGATCGGTGAAGCTTTCTTT; CDR3 protein: CASSLVGIGEAFF